Sequencing of this T cell receptor beta chain was carried out in a study of memory CD8 T cells in hepatitis C reinfection. The overall study: A couple of donors resolved primary infection, then developed chronic reinfection. Peak reinfection sampling occurred 3 to 8 weeks after detected reinfection.

Time point given: peak reinfection, 3 to 8 weeks after reinfection detection. The sorted cells went straight to TCR sequencing with no prior in vitro expansion. Control naive CD8 T cells came from a couple of donors at all three reinfection time points. Assay used: immunoSEQ multiplex PCR; TCRdb lists only in-frame clones, some missing. The sample contains around 47,000 clones, roughly 90% of which appear only once. Notes on the study in general: With four or five donors, public clonotype conclusions could not be definitive.

On this clone: The antigen remains undetermined.

The V and J ends lost 5 bases and 1 base, in that order; junction bases with no gene match: 7. This CDR3 is built from 15 residues. From germline, CDR1 is LNHDA and CDR2 SQIVND (reference sequence). This rearrangement joins TRBV19 to TRBJ1-1; 7 nucleotides align to TRBD1. The clonotype was recovered from a man aged 18 to 35 with hepatitis C virus infection. Sequenced material: naive CD8+ T cells sorted from blood. Written as DNA, the CDR3 is TGTGCCAGTAGTTGGGGGACAGAGTCGAACACTGAAGCTTTCTTT. It codes for CASSWGTESNTEAFF.